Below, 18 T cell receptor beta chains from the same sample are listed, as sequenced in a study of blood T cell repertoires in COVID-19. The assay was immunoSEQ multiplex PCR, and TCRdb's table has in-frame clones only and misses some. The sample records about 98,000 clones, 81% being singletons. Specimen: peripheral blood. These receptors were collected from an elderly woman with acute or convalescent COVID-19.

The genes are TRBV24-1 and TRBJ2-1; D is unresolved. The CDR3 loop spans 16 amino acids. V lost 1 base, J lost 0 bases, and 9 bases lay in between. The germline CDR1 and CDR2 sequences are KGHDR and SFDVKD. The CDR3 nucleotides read TGTGCCACCAGTGATTTCGGGTCTGGCTCCTACAATGAGCAGTTCTTC. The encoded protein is CATSDFGSGSYNEQFF.

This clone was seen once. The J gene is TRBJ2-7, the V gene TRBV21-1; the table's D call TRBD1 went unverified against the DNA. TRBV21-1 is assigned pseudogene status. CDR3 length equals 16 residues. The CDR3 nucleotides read TGTGCCAGCAGCAAATCAGGGCAATTAAGCTCCTACGAGCAGTACTTC. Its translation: CASSKSGQLSSYEQYF.

CDR3 sequence reads: CASESWASNQPQHF. The CDR3 nucleotides read TGTGCCAGTGAATCGTGGGCAAGCAATCAGCCCCAGCATTTT. This rearrangement joins TRBV19 to TRBJ1-5; D is uncertain. The CDR3 is 14 residues long. V lost 8 bases and J lost 1, with 12 bases in between. Germline CDR1 and CDR2: LNHDA and SQIVND (reference sequence).

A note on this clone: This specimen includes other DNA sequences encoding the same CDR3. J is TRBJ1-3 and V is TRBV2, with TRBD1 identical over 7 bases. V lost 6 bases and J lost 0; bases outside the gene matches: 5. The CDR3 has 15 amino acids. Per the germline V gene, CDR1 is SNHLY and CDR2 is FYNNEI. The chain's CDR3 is CASSGRQGSGNTIYF. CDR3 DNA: TGTGCCAGCAGCGGAAGACAGGGCTCTGGAAACACCATATATTTT.

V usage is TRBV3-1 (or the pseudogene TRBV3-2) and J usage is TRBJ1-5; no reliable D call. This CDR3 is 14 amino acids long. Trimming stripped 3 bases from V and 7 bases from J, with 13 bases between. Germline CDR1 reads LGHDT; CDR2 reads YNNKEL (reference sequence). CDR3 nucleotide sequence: TGTGCCAGCAGCCAGTTGGGAGACGGGCAGCCCCAGCATTTT. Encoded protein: CASSQLGDGQPQHF.

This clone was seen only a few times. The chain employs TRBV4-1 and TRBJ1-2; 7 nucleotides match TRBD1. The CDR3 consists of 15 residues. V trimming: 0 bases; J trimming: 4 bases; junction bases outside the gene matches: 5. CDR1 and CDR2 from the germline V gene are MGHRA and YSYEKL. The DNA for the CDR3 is TGCGCCAGCAGCCAAGACGACAGGGTGGCCTATGGCTACACCTTC. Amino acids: CASSQDDRVAYGYTF.

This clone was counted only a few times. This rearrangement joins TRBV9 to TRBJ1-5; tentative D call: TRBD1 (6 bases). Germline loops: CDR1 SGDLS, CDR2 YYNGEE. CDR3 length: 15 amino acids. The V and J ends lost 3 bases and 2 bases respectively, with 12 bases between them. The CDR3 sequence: CASSAGAQGNQPQHF. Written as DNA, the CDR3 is TGTGCCAGCAGCGCAGGGGCCCAGGGCAATCAGCCCCAGCATTTT.

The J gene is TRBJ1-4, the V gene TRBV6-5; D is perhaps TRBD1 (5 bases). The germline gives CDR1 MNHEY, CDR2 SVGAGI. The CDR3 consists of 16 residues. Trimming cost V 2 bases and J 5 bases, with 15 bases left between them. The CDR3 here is CASSYGRADGNEKLFF. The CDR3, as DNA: TGTGCCAGCAGTTACGGCAGGGCGGATGGAAATGAAAAACTGTTTTTT.

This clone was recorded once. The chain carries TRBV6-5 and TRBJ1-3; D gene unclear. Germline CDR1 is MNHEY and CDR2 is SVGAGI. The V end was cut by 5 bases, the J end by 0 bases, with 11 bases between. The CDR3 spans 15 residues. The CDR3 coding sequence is TGTGCCAGCAGTCGACAATCCTTCTCTGGAAACACCATATATTTT. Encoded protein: CASSRQSFSGNTIYF.

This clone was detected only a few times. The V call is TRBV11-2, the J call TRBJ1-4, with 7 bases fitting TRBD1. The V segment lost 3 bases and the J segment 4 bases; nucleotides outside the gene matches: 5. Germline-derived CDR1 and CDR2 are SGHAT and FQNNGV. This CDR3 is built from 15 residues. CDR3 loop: CASSFGQAVNEKLFF. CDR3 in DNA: TGTGCCAGCAGCTTTGGACAGGCCGTTAATGAAAAACTGTTTTTT.

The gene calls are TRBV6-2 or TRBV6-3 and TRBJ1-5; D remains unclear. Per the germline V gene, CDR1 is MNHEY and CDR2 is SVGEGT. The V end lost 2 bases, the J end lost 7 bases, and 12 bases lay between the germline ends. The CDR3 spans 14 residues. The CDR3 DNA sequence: TGTGCCAGCAGTTACAGCGGGTCCCAACAGCCCCAGCATTTT. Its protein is CASSYSGSQQPQHF.

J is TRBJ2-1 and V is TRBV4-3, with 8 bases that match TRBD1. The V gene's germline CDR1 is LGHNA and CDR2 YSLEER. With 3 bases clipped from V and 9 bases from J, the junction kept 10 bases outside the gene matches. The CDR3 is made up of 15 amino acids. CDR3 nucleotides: TGCGCCAGCAGCCAGCTGACAGGGGCGAGCGGTGAGCAGTTCTTC. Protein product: CASSQLTGASGEQFF.

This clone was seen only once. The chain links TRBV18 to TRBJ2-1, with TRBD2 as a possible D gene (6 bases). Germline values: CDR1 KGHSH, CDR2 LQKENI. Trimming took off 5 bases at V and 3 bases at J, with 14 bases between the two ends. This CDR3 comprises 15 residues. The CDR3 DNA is TGTGCCAGCTCAGAAAAAATCGGGGGCTACAATGAGCAGTTCTTC. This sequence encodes CASSEKIGGYNEQFF.

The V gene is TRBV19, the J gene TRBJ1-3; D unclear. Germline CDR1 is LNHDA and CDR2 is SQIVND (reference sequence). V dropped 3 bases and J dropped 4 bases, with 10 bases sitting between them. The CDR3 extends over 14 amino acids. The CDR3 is CASSMRGFGNTIYF. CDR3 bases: TGTGCCAGTAGTATGAGAGGGTTCGGAAACACCATATATTTT. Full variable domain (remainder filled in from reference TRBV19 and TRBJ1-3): DGGITQSPKYLFRKEGQNVTLSCEQNLNHDAMYWYRQDPGQGLRLIYYSQIVNDFQKGDIAEGYSVSREKKESFPLTVTSAQKNPTAFYLCASSMRGFGNTIYFGEGSWLTVV.

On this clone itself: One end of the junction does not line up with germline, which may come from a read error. The CDR3 DNA is TGCGCCAGCAGCCAAGCGTGGGGCAGGGGGAACCCCGGGGAGCTGTTTTTT. It specifies CASSQAWGRGNPGELFF. The chain carries TRBV4-1 and TRBJ2-2; 7 bases fit TRBD1. Germline-derived CDR1 and CDR2 are MGHRA and YSYEKL. This CDR3 comprises 17 residues.

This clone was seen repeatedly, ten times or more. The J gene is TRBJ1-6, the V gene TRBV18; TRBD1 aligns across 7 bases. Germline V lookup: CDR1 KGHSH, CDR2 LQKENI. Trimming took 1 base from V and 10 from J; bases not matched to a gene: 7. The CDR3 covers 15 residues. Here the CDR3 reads CASSPLKGAGSPLHF. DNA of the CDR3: TGTGCCAGCTCACCACTTAAGGGGGCAGGGTCACCCCTCCACTTT.

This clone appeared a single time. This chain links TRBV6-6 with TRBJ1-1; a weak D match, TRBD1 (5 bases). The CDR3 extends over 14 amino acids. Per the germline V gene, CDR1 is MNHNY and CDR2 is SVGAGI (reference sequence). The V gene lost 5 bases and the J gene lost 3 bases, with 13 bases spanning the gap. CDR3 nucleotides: TGTGCCAGCAGTCGCGGAGTAGGGGACACTGAAGCTTTCTTT. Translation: CASSRGVGDTEAFF.

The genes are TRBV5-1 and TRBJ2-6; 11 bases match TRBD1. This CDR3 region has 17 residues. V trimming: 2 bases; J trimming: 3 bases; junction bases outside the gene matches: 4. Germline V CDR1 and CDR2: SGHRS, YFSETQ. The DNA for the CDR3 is TGCGCCAGCAGCTTAGGACAGGGGGCGCGTGGGGCCAACGTCCTGACTTTC. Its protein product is CASSLGQGARGANVLTF.